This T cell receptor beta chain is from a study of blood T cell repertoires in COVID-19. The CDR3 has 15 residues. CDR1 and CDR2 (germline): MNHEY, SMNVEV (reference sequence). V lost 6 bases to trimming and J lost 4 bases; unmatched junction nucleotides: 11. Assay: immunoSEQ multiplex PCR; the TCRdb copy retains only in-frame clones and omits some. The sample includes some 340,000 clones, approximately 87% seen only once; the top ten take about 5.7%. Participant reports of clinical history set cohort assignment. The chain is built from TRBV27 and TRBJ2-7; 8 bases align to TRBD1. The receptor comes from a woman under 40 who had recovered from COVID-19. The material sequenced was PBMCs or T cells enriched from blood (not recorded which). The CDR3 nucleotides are TGTGCCAGCAGCGTTGGACAGGGTATAGGATACGAGCAGTACTTC. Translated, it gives CASSVGQGIGYEQYF.